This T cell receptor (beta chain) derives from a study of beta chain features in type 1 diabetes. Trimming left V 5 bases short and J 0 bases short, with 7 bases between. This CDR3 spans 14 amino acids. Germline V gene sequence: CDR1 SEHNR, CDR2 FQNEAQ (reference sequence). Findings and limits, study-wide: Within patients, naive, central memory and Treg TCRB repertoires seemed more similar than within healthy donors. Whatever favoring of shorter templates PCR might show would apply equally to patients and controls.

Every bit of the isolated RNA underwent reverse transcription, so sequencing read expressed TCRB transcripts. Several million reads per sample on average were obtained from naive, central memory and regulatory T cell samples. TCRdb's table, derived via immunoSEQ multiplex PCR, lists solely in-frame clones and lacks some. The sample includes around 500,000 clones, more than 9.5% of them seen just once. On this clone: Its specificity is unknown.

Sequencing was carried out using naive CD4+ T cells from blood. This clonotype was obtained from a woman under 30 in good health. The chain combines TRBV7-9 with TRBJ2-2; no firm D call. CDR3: CASSPPPNTGELFF. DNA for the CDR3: TGTGCCAGCAGCCCCCCCCCGAACACCGGGGAGCTGTTTTTT.